This TCR beta chain was found in a study of cytomegalovirus exposure and HLA in healthy donors. Germline loops: CDR1 SGHRS, CDR2 YFSETQ. The V end was cut by 0 bases, the J end by 8 bases, with 11 bases between. This CDR3 spans 14 amino acids. PCR was performed using 60 Vbeta and 13 Jbeta primers. TCRdb's copy holds only in-frame clones and misses some; the assay was immunoSEQ multiplex PCR. The sample has 130,000 to 150,000 clones; about three quarters are singletons. Sample: PBMCs. This TCR was sampled from a woman aged 25 to 45 in good health and CMV-seronegative. V is TRBV5-1 and J is TRBJ1-4; unclear D gene. CDR3: CASSLGLTEEKLFF. CDR3 DNA: TGCGCCAGCAGCTTGGGACTCACGGAGGAAAAACTGTTTTTT.